This T cell receptor (beta chain) is drawn from a study of cytomegalovirus exposure and HLA in healthy donors. The CDR3 is 14 amino acids. In germline, CDR1 is SGHNT, CDR2 YENEEA. V lost 5 bases and J lost 6, with 13 bases in between. Of note for this clone: Its antigen is still unknown.

Researchers ran the PCR with 60 Vbeta and 13 Jbeta primers. Assay: immunoSEQ multiplex PCR; the TCRdb copy retains only in-frame clones and omits some. The data contain about 220,000 clones, 82% of them singletons. Notes on the study in general: HLA-A and HLA-B allele assignments for most subjects were reportedly predicted accurately using TCR beta sequences. In a later analysis, V- and J-gene trimming of beta chains associated with a DCLRE1C missense variant, replicated independently.

What was sequenced was PBMCs. The receptor was derived from a woman between 40 and 55 years old in good health and CMV-seropositive. This chain connects TRBV11-3 to TRBJ2-2; no definite D call. The CDR3 spells CASSPRGQPGELFF. For the CDR3, the DNA is TGTGCCAGCAGCCCTCGAGGTCAACCCGGGGAGCTGTTTTTT.